Below, 11 T cell receptor beta chains from the same sample are listed, as sequenced in a study of cytomegalovirus exposure and HLA in healthy donors. The data were produced by immunoSEQ multiplex PCR, yet TCRdb's version contains in-frame clones alone and is incomplete. The sample records some 130,000 clones, roughly nine tenths being singletons. Input material: PBMCs. The receptors stem from a woman younger than 35 in good health and CMV-seronegative.

Here the CDR3 DNA reads TGTGCCAGCAGCTTAACGTTGCTCAACTCTTCCGGGGAGCTGTTTTTT. Translating gives CASSLTLLNSSGELFF. J is TRBJ2-2 and V is TRBV7-3; D gene unclear. CDR1 is SGHTA and CDR2 is FQGTGA in the germline V gene. Trimming removed 0 bases at V and 6 bases at J, with 14 bases between. The CDR3 totals 16 residues.

This chain links TRBV18 with TRBJ1-3, with 9 bases that match TRBD1. Looked up from germline, CDR1 is KGHSH and CDR2 is LQKENI. The CDR3 extends over 16 amino acids. Losses at the gene ends were 3 bases for V and 2 bases for J; bases not matched to a gene: 5. The CDR3 bases are TGTGCCAGCTCACCGACAGGGGGAAATGCTGGAAACACCATATATTTT. It specifies CASSPTGGNAGNTIYF.

The CDR3 loop reads CASSPWEGRLDEQFF. CDR3 coding DNA: TGCGCCAGCAGCCCCTGGGAGGGCCGGTTGGATGAGCAGTTCTTC. V is TRBV5-1 and J is TRBJ2-1; 7 bases align to TRBD2. CDR1 is SGHRS, CDR2 YFSETQ, per germline. This CDR3 comprises 15 residues. The trim removed 4 bases at V and 8 bases at J, leaving 12 bases unmatched.

The CDR3 is CAIKKTGVNTEAFF. The CDR3 region has the DNA TGTGCCATCAAAAAGACAGGGGTCAACACTGAAGCTTTCTTT. V is TRBV6-1 and J is TRBJ1-1; 8 nucleotides match TRBD1. CDR3 size: 14 residues. V lost 10 bases and J lost 2; bases outside the gene matches: 9. Looked up from germline, CDR1 is MNHNS and CDR2 is SASEGT.

This clone occurred once. This rearrangement joins TRBV10-3 to TRBJ1-2, with D hard to call. CDR1 and CDR2 from the germline V gene are ENHRY and SYGVKD. V was cut by 1 base and J by 6 bases, with 6 bases left in between. This CDR3 comprises 12 residues. The DNA for the CDR3 is TGTGCCATCAGTGAGTTCCTAAATGGCTACACCTTC. This translates into CAISEFLNGYTF.

This clone appeared a single time. The chain recombines TRBV2 with TRBJ1-1, with TRBD1 matching over 7 bases. The CDR3 runs 15 residues. Germline V CDR1 and CDR2: SNHLY, FYNNEI. J gave up 4 bases and V 2 bases, and 7 bases lay outside the gene matches. The CDR3 here is CASSERGDRATEAFF. CDR3 DNA: TGTGCCAGCAGTGAAAGGGGTGACAGGGCCACTGAAGCTTTCTTT.

In DNA, the CDR3 is TGCAGTGCTAGTCCCAGGGTTGGCTACACCTTC. Protein: CSASPRVGYTF. J is TRBJ1-2 and V is TRBV20-1; the D gene is possibly TRBD1 (5 bases). V was shortened by 3 bases and J by 7 bases, with 9 bases between the two germline ends. The CDR3 covers 11 residues. CDR1 and CDR2 from the germline V gene are DFQATT and SNEGSKA (reference sequence).

This rearrangement joins TRBV5-4 to TRBJ2-2, with 11 bases aligning to TRBD2. This CDR3 is built from 15 residues. The germline V gene has CDR1 SGHNT and CDR2 YYREEE (reference sequence). J was trimmed by 5 bases and V by 0 bases; bases with no gene match: 0. For the CDR3, the DNA is TGTGCCAGCAGCTTGGGACTAGCGGGGACCGGGGAGCTGTTTTTT. It codes for CASSLGLAGTGELFF.

J is TRBJ2-3 and V is TRBV18; D gene ambiguous. This CDR3 is built from 14 residues. V dropped 0 bases and J dropped 4 bases, with 8 bases sitting between them. Per germline, CDR1 KGHSH and CDR2 LQKENI. CDR3 protein: CASSPPGSSDTQYF. CDR3 nucleotide sequence: TGTGCCAGCTCACCACCGGGCAGCTCAGATACGCAGTATTTT.

This chain connects TRBV5-6 to TRBJ1-5, with TRBD1 identical over 7 bases. This CDR3 comprises 17 residues. The ends lost 1 base at V and 0 bases at J; junction bases unmatched: 7. Germline V gene data show CDR1 as SGHDT and CDR2 as YYEEEE. The CDR3 sequence: CASSLLRDRNSNQPQHF. The CDR3 DNA reads TGTGCCAGCAGCTTGCTAAGGGACAGAAATAGCAATCAGCCCCAGCATTTT.

The chain recombines TRBV4-1 with TRBJ1-1; D is ambiguous. The CDR3 is made up of 13 amino acids. Germline lookup yields CDR1 MGHRA and CDR2 YSYEKL. With 4 bases removed from V and 4 bases from J, the gap between germline ends came to 10 bases. CDR3 protein: CASSRTRSTEAFF. In nucleotides, the CDR3 is TGCGCCAGCAGCCGCACCCGGAGCACTGAAGCTTTCTTT.